This T cell receptor (beta chain) came from a study of T-cell memory formation after mild COVID-19. Broader study findings: There was a balanced CD4/CD8 profile in clones contracting day 15 to 85, and later expanders leaned CD4+.

This clonotype was observed a few times. Its specificity is unknown. Using its own MiXCR run on the 5' RACE reads, TCRdb lists one record per CDR3 protein. Here the sample spans about 360,000 distinct CDR3 sequences, around an eighth being singletons. Input material: PBMCs or a T cell subset sorted from them (not recorded which). The source is a man between 18 and 35 years old who had mild COVID-19 (a few samples of this study predate the infection). Cell type and time point are not known.

The CDR3 DNA reads as TGCAGTGGGGCCGGTCAGACAGATACGCAGTATTTT. It translates to CSGAGQTDTQYF. V gene TRBV20-1 combines with J gene TRBJ2-3; D not resolved. Germline assignment: CDR1 DFQATT and CDR2 SNEGSKA (reference sequence). Trimming shortened V by 7 bases and J by 3 bases, and 11 bases separated the two germline ends. The CDR3 spans 12 residues.